The 21 T cell receptor beta chains reported below all come from one sample, sequenced in a study of immune evolution from preneoplasia to lung adenocarcinoma. The table came from immunoSEQ multiplex PCR; TCRdb's copy has only in-frame clones and leaves some out. In the table there are about 5,700 clones, 81% of which are singletons. Sequencing input: FFPE normal lung tissue adjacent to the tumor. All receptors derive from a person over 45 with lung adenocarcinoma.

The chain combines TRBV7-3 with TRBJ2-3, with D perhaps matching TRBD2 (6 bases). The germline V gene encodes CDR1 SGHTA and CDR2 FQGTGA. V lost 5 bases, J lost 5 bases, and 14 bases lay in between. This CDR3 is 14 amino acids long. The CDR3 reads CASSPPGVKDTQYF. CDR3 sequence (DNA): TGTGCCAGCAGCCCCCCGGGGGTTAAAGATACGCAGTATTTT.

The V and J genes are TRBV4-1 and TRBJ1-5; TRBD1 is a possible D gene (5 bases). Per the germline V gene, CDR1 is MGHRA and CDR2 is YSYEKL. Deletions cut 0 bases from V and 7 bases from J, with 13 bases between. This CDR3 is 15 amino acids long. The CDR3 here is CASSQDRGTGQPQHF. The CDR3 DNA follows: TGCGCCAGCAGCCAAGATAGAGGGACCGGCCAGCCCCAGCATTTT.

The chain employs TRBV7-9 and TRBJ2-5, with D maybe TRBD1 (5 bases). Per the germline V gene, CDR1 is SEHNR and CDR2 is FQNEAQ (reference sequence). V lost 5 bases and J 2 bases, leaving 15 bases between the germline ends. The CDR3 consists of 15 residues. The CDR3 reads CASSHNQGTQETQYF. The DNA of the CDR3 is TGTGCCAGCAGCCATAACCAGGGAACTCAAGAGACCCAGTACTTC.

The V call is TRBV19, the J call TRBJ1-2; tentative D call: TRBD1 (6 bases). In germline, CDR1 is LNHDA, CDR2 SQIVND (reference sequence). Trimming took off 4 bases at V and 1 base at J, with 13 bases between the two ends. This CDR3 contains 15 residues. The CDR3 region has the DNA TGTGCCAGTAGTACTACAGGGCTTCTTAACTATGGCTACACCTTC. It yields the protein CASSTTGLLNYGYTF.

J is TRBJ2-4 and V is TRBV5-4, with 7 bases matching TRBD2. Per germline, CDR1 SGHNT and CDR2 YYREEE (reference sequence). The CDR3 is 16 residues long. Trimming removed 5 bases from V and 2 bases from J; junction bases left unmatched: 10. CDR3 protein: CASSSGRENSKNIQYF. CDR3 DNA sequence: TGTGCCAGCAGTTCCGGGCGGGAGAATTCCAAAAACATTCAGTACTTC.

This clone occurred a few times. The chain couples TRBV6-1 to TRBJ1-4; 9 bases map to TRBD1. J lost 4 bases, V lost 3 bases, and 0 bases had no gene match. Looked up from germline, CDR1 is MNHNS and CDR2 is SASEGT. The CDR3 has 14 residues. CDR3 DNA: TGTGCCAGCAGTGAGGGACAGGGTAATGAAAAACTGTTTTTT. Its translation is CASSEGQGNEKLFF.

CDR3 nucleotides: TGTGCCAGCAAGAGACATAGCGCCCAAGAGACCCAGTACTTC. Protein product: CASKRHSAQETQYF. The V gene is TRBV6-5, the J gene TRBJ2-5; a weak D match, TRBD2 (5 bases). V dropped 7 bases and J dropped 1 base, with 13 bases sitting between them. Germline assignment: CDR1 MNHEY and CDR2 SVGAGI. This CDR3 comprises 14 residues.

The chain joins TRBV29-1 to TRBJ2-1; TRBD2 agrees at 13 bases. Germline V gives CDR1 SQVTM, CDR2 ANQGSEA. CDR3 length: 15 residues. J gave up 6 bases and V 5 bases, and 7 bases lay outside the gene matches. This CDR3 is CSVQGLAGLPNEQFF. In DNA form, the CDR3 reads TGCAGCGTTCAGGGACTAGCGGGGTTACCCAATGAGCAGTTCTTC.

The CDR3 DNA reads as TGCAGCGTTGATCCCCCTACCTCGGAAGGTCGAGGAACAGATACGCAGTATTTT. This gives the protein CSVDPPTSEGRGTDTQYF. This chain uses TRBV29-1 with TRBJ2-3; no clear D gene. V lost 3 bases to trimming and J lost 3 bases, with 25 bases between them. CDR3 length equals 18 residues. CDR1 and CDR2 (germline): SQVTM, ANQGSEA.

The genes are TRBV9 and TRBJ2-5; TRBD2 matches at 10 bases. The CDR3 sequence is 21 residues long. Germline CDR1 reads SGDLS; CDR2 reads YYNGEE. After removal of 0 bases from V and 5 bases from J, the junction contained 22 bases not matched to a gene. The CDR3 DNA sequence: TGTGCCAGCAGCGTAGGAGGTTCAAGCGGGAGGGTGGAGGTTTTCAGGGAGACCCAGTACTTC. Residues: CASSVGGSSGRVEVFRETQYF.

This chain links TRBV9 with TRBJ2-3; 7 positions agree with TRBD2. CDR1 is SGDLS, CDR2 YYNGEE, per germline. The length of the CDR3 is 16 residues. The V segment lost 0 bases and the J segment 2 bases; nucleotides outside the gene matches: 6. The CDR3, as DNA: TGTGCCAGCAGCGTAGACCCGGGGGGATACACAGATACGCAGTATTTT. As protein: CASSVDPGGYTDTQYF.

This rearrangement joins TRBV7-8 to TRBJ2-7; no reliable D call. The V and J ends lost 2 bases and 4 bases respectively, with 9 bases between them. CDR3 length equals 13 residues. CDR1 SGHVS and CDR2 FQNEAQ come from the germline V gene. CDR3 sequence: CASSLPTDYEQYF. The CDR3 nucleotides are TGTGCCAGCAGCTTACCGACTGATTACGAGCAGTACTTC.

The V and J genes are TRBV11-3 and TRBJ1-1; 10 nucleotides align to TRBD1. V lost 1 base, J lost 1 base, and 6 bases stayed unmatched. The CDR3 runs to 17 residues. Per the germline V gene, CDR1 is SGHNT and CDR2 is YENEEA. The CDR3 DNA is TGTGCCAGCAGCTTAGGAGGGGACAGGGGAACGAACACTGAAGCTTTCTTT. This codes for CASSLGGDRGTNTEAFF.

This clone was counted only a few times. The V call is TRBV6-5, the J call TRBJ1-2; D is perhaps TRBD1 (6 bases). V was trimmed by 6 bases and J by 7 bases, leaving 21 bases between them. Per germline, CDR1 MNHEY and CDR2 SVGAGI. The CDR3 is made up of 15 amino acids. The chain's CDR3 is CASSPEYRVGSGYTF. In DNA, the CDR3 is TGTGCCAGCAGCCCCGAGTACAGGGTAGGAAGTGGCTACACCTTC.

The rearrangement uses TRBV29-1 and TRBJ2-5; 8 bases align to TRBD1. Looked up from germline, CDR1 is SQVTM and CDR2 is ANQGSEA. V dropped 5 bases and J dropped 4; count of bases not matched to a gene: 12. CDR3 length: 15 amino acids. The CDR3 sequence is CSVPRTGTLRETQYF. CDR3 sequence (DNA): TGCAGCGTTCCCCGGACAGGGACTCTCAGAGAGACCCAGTACTTC.

This chain uses TRBV4-2 with TRBJ2-3, with TRBD2 matching 9 bases. The CDR3 loop spans 18 amino acids. V dropped 1 base and J dropped 0; count of bases not matched to a gene: 8. The V gene's germline CDR1 is LGHNA and CDR2 YNFKEQ. CDR3 in amino acids: CASSQGAGLAGSTDTQYF. The CDR3 DNA sequence: TGTGCCAGCAGCCAAGGCGCGGGGCTAGCGGGGAGCACAGATACGCAGTATTTT.

V gene TRBV6-1 combines with J gene TRBJ2-7, with TRBD2 matching 7 bases. The CDR3 runs to 15 residues. Trimming removed 6 bases from V and 5 bases from J; junction bases left unmatched: 13. The germline V gene has CDR1 MNHNS and CDR2 SASEGT. CDR3 coding DNA: TGTGCCAGCAGATCAGAGCGGGGTTCCACCCACGAGCAGTACTTC. Translating gives CASRSERGSTHEQYF.

The chain joins TRBV5-1 to TRBJ2-1; 10 nucleotides line up with TRBD2. CDR1 SGHRS and CDR2 YFSETQ come from the germline V gene. CDR3 length: 13 residues. Trimming removed 6 bases from V and 9 bases from J; junction bases left unmatched: 6. The CDR3 bases are TGCGCCAGCACCGTATTAGCGGGAGGTGAGCAGTTCTTC. Its protein is CASTVLAGGEQFF.

The chain combines TRBV12-5 with TRBJ1-1; D gene ambiguous. With 7 bases removed from V and 7 bases from J, the gap between germline ends came to 13 bases. The CDR3 is 12 residues long. Germline CDR1 and CDR2: LGHNT and FRNRAP. CDR3 in DNA: TGTGCTAGTGCCCCTGGAGAGGGTGAAGCTTTCTTT. Translation: CASAPGEGEAFF.

V usage is TRBV4-1 and J usage is TRBJ2-5; no clear D. With 3 bases removed from V and 7 bases from J, the gap between germline ends came to 9 bases. This CDR3 region has 12 residues. Germline V CDR1 and CDR2: MGHRA, YSYEKL. CDR3 residues: CASSQGPGTQYF. As DNA, the CDR3 is TGCGCCAGCAGCCAGGGCCCGGGGACCCAGTACTTC.

The CDR3 nucleotides read TGTGCCAGCAGGACCGGGACTAGCCGTCTCACAGATACGCAGTATTTT. This encodes CASRTGTSRLTDTQYF. This chain connects TRBV2 to TRBJ2-3; TRBD2 matches at 9 bases. V shed 6 bases and J 2 bases; nucleotides not matched to a gene: 9. This CDR3 comprises 16 residues. Germline assignment: CDR1 SNHLY and CDR2 FYNNEI.